The 20 T cell receptor beta chains presented below share a single source sample, sequenced in a study of T cells after somatic rescue of genetic block. Profiled with immunoSEQ multiplex PCR; TCRdb holds only in-frame clones, not every one. The table records 95,000 to 120,000 clones, around 90% of them present only once. The sequenced material came from peripheral blood mononuclear cells (PBMCs). The receptor source for this set is a woman aged 18-35 years.

The rearrangement joins TRBV29-1 to TRBJ2-3; D possibly corresponds to TRBD1 (6 bases). Deletions cut 6 bases from V and 0 bases from J, with 25 bases between. Germline loops: CDR1 SQVTM, CDR2 ANQGSEA. The CDR3 has 18 residues. CDR3 DNA: TGCAGCGTCACAGGTACTGGGCCGTGGGGGCCTAGCACAGATACGCAGTATTTT. This gives the protein CSVTGTGPWGPSTDTQYF.

The chain is built from TRBV19 and TRBJ2-2; no clear D gene. The CDR3 loop spans 15 amino acids. V lost 3 bases to trimming and J lost 3 bases, with 11 bases between them. Germline CDR1 LNHDA, CDR2 SQIVND (reference sequence). CDR3 bases: TGTGCCAGTAGTATCGGTGACACCCACACCGGGGAGCTGTTTTTT. It translates to CASSIGDTHTGELFF.

J is TRBJ1-1 and V is TRBV6-1; D gene unclear. This CDR3 has 13 residues. V lost 3 bases and J lost 5, with 10 bases in between. The V gene's germline CDR1 is MNHNS and CDR2 SASEGT. CDR3 region: CASSEMSRTEAFF. For the CDR3, the DNA is TGTGCCAGCAGTGAGATGAGTAGGACTGAAGCTTTCTTT.

This clone has just a few counts. The chain employs TRBV19 and TRBJ1-2; 8 bases agree with TRBD1. This CDR3 is built from 14 residues. V lost 5 bases to trimming and J lost 2 bases; unmatched junction nucleotides: 4. Germline V gene data show CDR1 as LNHDA and CDR2 as SQIVND (reference sequence). CDR3 DNA: TGTGCCAGTAGTGACAGGGGACGCAACTATGGCTACACCTTC. This translates into CASSDRGRNYGYTF.

The J gene is TRBJ2-7, the V gene TRBV9; D may be TRBD2 (6 bases). Germline CDR1 is SGDLS and CDR2 is YYNGEE. V lost 4 bases and J 4 bases, leaving 21 bases between the germline ends. The CDR3 has 16 residues. DNA for the CDR3: TGTGCCAGCAGCCCGACGGGGGTAGGTCCCTTTTACGAGCAGTACTTC. Amino acid sequence: CASSPTGVGPFYEQYF.

The chain uses TRBV21-1 and TRBJ2-7; the D call TRBD1 from the table was never checked on the DNA. TRBV21-1 corresponds to a pseudogene. This CDR3 contains 16 residues. The chain's CDR3 is CASSKPRRDREYEQYF. The CDR3, as DNA: TGTGCCAGCAGCAAGCCTCGCCGGGACAGGGAGTACGAGCAGTACTTC.

The chain couples TRBV4-3 to TRBJ1-1; tentative D call: TRBD1 (6 bases). Trimming took off 0 bases at V and 8 bases at J, with 13 bases between the two ends. The CDR3 totals 14 residues. Per the germline V gene, CDR1 is LGHNA and CDR2 is YSLEER. This CDR3 reads CASSQEGAAGEAFF. In nucleotides, the CDR3 is TGCGCCAGCAGCCAAGAGGGGGCGGCTGGAGAAGCTTTCTTT.

The V call is TRBV25-1, the J call TRBJ1-3; D uncertain. The CDR3 runs 17 residues. Trimming shortened V by 3 bases and J by 5 bases, and 20 bases separated the two germline ends. In germline, CDR1 is MGHDK, CDR2 SYGVNS. In DNA form, the CDR3 reads TGTGCCAGCAGTGACCAAAGGACGGGTAAAAAGAGAAACACCATATATTTT. Protein sequence: CASSDQRTGKKRNTIYF.

This clone was observed once. Written as DNA, the CDR3 is TGTGCCAGCAGCCACCCGGGACAGGTTAATGAAAAACTGTTTTTT. Translation gives CASSHPGQVNEKLFF. The J gene is TRBJ1-4, the V gene TRBV4-2; TRBD1 agrees at 8 bases. V shed 3 bases and J 4 bases; nucleotides not matched to a gene: 4. The CDR3 spans 15 residues. Germline V gene sequence: CDR1 LGHNA, CDR2 YNFKEQ.

The chain carries TRBV7-2 and TRBJ2-7, with D perhaps matching TRBD1 or TRBD2 (5 bases each). Germline V CDR1 and CDR2: SGHTA, FQGNSA. The ends were cut back, 3 bases at V and 4 bases at J, with 7 bases in the middle. The CDR3 runs 12 residues. The CDR3 DNA reads as TGTGCCAGCAGCTTGGGGGAGTACGAGCAGTACTTC. Its translation: CASSLGEYEQYF.

The chain recombines TRBV5-8 with TRBJ1-1; D not resolved. CDR1 SGHTS and CDR2 YDEGEE come from the germline V gene. Trimming removed 0 bases at V and 0 bases at J, with 3 bases between. The length of the CDR3 is 13 residues. CDR3 sequence: CASSLGLNTEAFF. The CDR3 DNA reads TGTGCCAGCAGCTTGGGACTGAACACTGAAGCTTTCTTT.

CDR3 nucleotides: TGTGCCAGCAGCCCGGACAGGCTCGGGGGCTACACCTTC. Its translation: CASSPDRLGGYTF. This rearrangement joins TRBV6-6 to TRBJ1-2; TRBD1 agrees at 7 bases. Germline V gene sequence: CDR1 MNHNY, CDR2 SVGAGI (reference sequence). The CDR3 length is 13 residues. Germline trimming cut 6 bases from V and 8 bases from J; bases unmatched to any gene: 9.

The CDR3 nucleotides are TGTGCCAGCAGTGCCGCAATTAACACTGAAGCTTTCTTT. Translating it yields CASSAAINTEAFF. The gene calls are TRBV6-4 and TRBJ1-1; D gene ambiguous. Per germline, CDR1 MRHNA and CDR2 SNTAGT. This CDR3 comprises 13 residues. V lost 4 bases and J lost 2, with 8 bases in between.

This sequence joins TRBV7-9 and TRBJ2-5, with 7 bases fitting TRBD2. Germline lookup yields CDR1 SEHNR and CDR2 FQNEAQ (reference sequence). This CDR3 contains 11 residues. Trimming cost V 4 bases and J 12 bases; bases outside gene matches: 5. The CDR3 region has the DNA TGTGCCAGCAGCTGGGACTATCCCAAGTACTTC. Translating gives CASSWDYPKYF.

The chain carries TRBV30 and TRBJ1-6, with D uncertain. Germline V gene data show CDR1 as GTSNPN and CDR2 as SVGIG (reference sequence). The length of the CDR3 is 14 residues. Trimming took 4 bases from V and 10 from J, leaving 17 bases between them. CDR3 in amino acids: CAWTSGPWASPLHF. CDR3 in DNA: TGTGCCTGGACCTCTGGACCTTGGGCATCACCCCTCCACTTT. The full variable domain, with the rest looked up from reference TRBV30 and TRBJ1-6, is SQTIHQWPATLVQPVGSPLSLECTVEGTSNPNLYWYRQAAGRGLQLLFYSVGIGQISSEVPQNLSASRPQDRQFILSSKKLLLSDSGFYLCAWTSGPWASPLHFGNGTRLTVT.

The chain combines TRBV7-9 with TRBJ2-3, with D perhaps matching TRBD2 (6 bases). Trimming removed 1 base from V and 1 base from J, with 9 bases in between. The CDR3 spans 15 residues. Germline V gene data show CDR1 as SEHNR and CDR2 as FQNEAQ (reference sequence). CDR3 sequence reads: CASSLVPSGTDTQYF. As DNA, the CDR3 is TGTGCCAGCAGCTTAGTGCCTAGCGGCACAGATACGCAGTATTTT. Together with reference TRBV7-9 and TRBJ2-3, the CDR3 gives the full variable domain: DTGVSQNPRHKITKRGQNVTFRCDPISEHNRLYWYRQTLGQGPEFLTYFQNEAQLEKSRLLSDRFSAERPKGSFSTLEIQRTEQGDSAMYLCASSLVPSGTDTQYFGPGTRLTVL.

This rearrangement joins TRBV7-2 to TRBJ1-3, with D maybe TRBD1 (5 bases). V gave up 5 bases and J gave up 4 bases, with 21 bases separating them. CDR3 length equals 17 residues. Per the germline V gene, CDR1 is SGHTA and CDR2 is FQGNSA. This CDR3 is CASSPLVGRVGGNTIYF. CDR3 nucleotide sequence: TGTGCCAGCAGCCCCCTAGTGGGCAGGGTAGGAGGAAACACCATATATTTT.

The V gene is TRBV18, the J gene TRBJ1-2, with 12 bases that match TRBD1. CDR3 size: 17 residues. From germline, CDR1 is KGHSH and CDR2 LQKENI. With V trimmed by 3 bases and J by 2 bases, 7 bases remained unmatched. The CDR3 nucleotides read TGTGCCAGCTCACCCGGGACAGGGGGCGTCTGGAACTATGGCTACACCTTC. Protein product: CASSPGTGGVWNYGYTF.

This clone was counted once. The chain recombines TRBV5-1 with TRBJ1-3, with TRBD1 identical over 7 bases. Per germline, CDR1 SGHRS and CDR2 YFSETQ. CDR3 length: 16 amino acids. V lost 1 base and J lost 2; bases outside the gene matches: 6. This chain's CDR3 is CASSLRPGQTGNTIYF. The DNA for the CDR3 is TGCGCCAGCAGCTTGAGACCGGGACAGACTGGAAACACCATATATTTT. The complete variable domain, with remaining parts taken from reference TRBV5-1 and TRBJ1-3, reads KAGVTQTPRYLIKTRGQQVTLSCSPISGHRSVSWYQQTPGQGLQFLFEYFSETQRNKGNFPGRFSGRQFSNSRSEMNVSTLELGDSALYLCASSLRPGQTGNTIYFGEGSWLTVV.

There are a few counts of this clone. The chain is built from TRBV6-1 and TRBJ2-2, with D tentatively TRBD1 (6 bases). CDR3 length equals 17 residues. Germline-derived CDR1 and CDR2 are MNHNS and SASEGT. Trimming stripped 4 bases from V and 6 bases from J, with 21 bases between. For the CDR3, the DNA is TGTGCCAGCAGTGTCAACTTCCGGGACACAGACCCCGGGGAGCTGTTTTTT. As protein: CASSVNFRDTDPGELFF.